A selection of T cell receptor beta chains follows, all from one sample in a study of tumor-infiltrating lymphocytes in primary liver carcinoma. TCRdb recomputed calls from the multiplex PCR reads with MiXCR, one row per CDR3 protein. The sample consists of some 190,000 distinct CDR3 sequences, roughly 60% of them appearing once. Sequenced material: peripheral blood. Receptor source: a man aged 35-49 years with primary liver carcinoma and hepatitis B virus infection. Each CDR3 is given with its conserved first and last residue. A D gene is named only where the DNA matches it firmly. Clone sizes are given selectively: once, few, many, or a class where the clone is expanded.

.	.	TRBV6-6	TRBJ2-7	CATNPGTWAEQYF	TGTGCCACAAACCCCGGGACATGGGCCGAGCAGTACTTC
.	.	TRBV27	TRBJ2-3	CASSWADTQYF	TGTGCCAGCTCCTGGGCAGATACGCAGTATTTT
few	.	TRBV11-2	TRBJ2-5	CASSSGGRHDTQYF	TGTGCCAGCAGCTCCGGGGGGCGGCATGATACCCAGTACTTC
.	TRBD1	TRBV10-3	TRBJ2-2	CAISGTGCDTGDLFF	TGTGCCATCAGCGGGACAGGGTGCGACACCGGGGACCTGTTTTTT
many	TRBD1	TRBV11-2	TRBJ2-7	CASSFDRVSEQYF	TGTGCCAGCAGCTTTGACAGGGTCAGCGAGCAGTACTTC
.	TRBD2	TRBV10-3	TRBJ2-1	CAISRQAGDNEQFF	TGTGCCATCAGTCGACAAGCGGGAGACAATGAGCAGTTCTTC
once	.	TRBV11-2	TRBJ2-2	CASSIRITRAGHLTRELFF	TGTGCCAGCAGCATTCGTATCACCCGAGCGGGACACCTCACCCGGGAGCTGTTTTTT
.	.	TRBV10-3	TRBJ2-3	CVISESAATDTQYF	TGTGTCATCAGTGAGTCTGCGGCCACAGATACGCAGTATTTT
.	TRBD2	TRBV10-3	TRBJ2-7	CAISPTSDFSYERYF	TGTGCCATCAGTCCGACTAGCGATTTCTCCTACGAGCGGTACTTC
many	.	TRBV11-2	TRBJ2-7	CASSFGVPRIEQYF	TGTGCCAGCAGCTTCGGAGTTCCTCGAATCGAGCAGTACTTC
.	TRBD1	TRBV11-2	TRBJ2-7	CASTSGRDRVSYEQYF	TGTGCCAGCACTTCCGGCCGGGACAGGGTTTCCTACGAGCAGTACTTC
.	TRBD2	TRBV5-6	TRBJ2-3	CASNSLAGTDTQYF	TGTGCCAGCAACTCACTAGCGGGCACAGATACGCAGTATTTT
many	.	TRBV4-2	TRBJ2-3	CASSQARASQMEQYF	TGTGCCAGCAGCCAAGCCCGGGCCTCCCAGATGGAGCAGTATTTT
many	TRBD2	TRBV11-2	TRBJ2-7	CASSSGLAPTYEQYF	TGTGCCAGCAGCTCAGGACTAGCGCCGACTTACGAGCAGTACTTC